This paragraph covers one TCR beta chain sequence. The sample belongs to a study of cytomegalovirus exposure and HLA in healthy donors. PCR involved 60 Vbeta and 13 Jbeta primers. The repertoire was sequenced with immunoSEQ multiplex PCR; TCRdb's copy has only in-frame clones and lacks some. Among 95,000 to 150,000 clones listed, about three quarters were seen once. Sequencing used PBMCs. The clonotype comes from a man in his forties or fifties in good health and CMV-seronegative.

Here the CDR3 reads CASSLDRGGTDTQYF. CDR3 DNA sequence: TGTGCCAGTAGCCTTGACAGGGGGGGGACAGATACGCAGTATTTT. V is TRBV19 and J is TRBJ2-3, with 9 bases matching TRBD1. Trimming removed 6 bases from V and 3 bases from J; junction bases left unmatched: 7. The germline V gene encodes CDR1 LNHDA and CDR2 SQIVND (reference sequence). The CDR3 runs 15 residues.